The rows below give T cell receptor beta chains drawn from one sample of a study of blood T cell repertoires in COVID-19. The method was immunoSEQ multiplex PCR; TCRdb's version includes in-frame clones alone and lacks a portion of them. The sample includes about 200,000 clones, around 86% of them seen just once. Sequenced: PBMCs or T cells enriched from blood (not recorded which). All receptors derive from a middle-aged woman in a cohort exposed to, infected with or recovered from COVID-19 (not recorded which). CDR3s include the opening cysteine and the closing phenylalanine or tryptophan. A D gene is named only where the DNA matches it firmly. Clone size appears in some rows only: once, few, many, or a class for an expanded clone.

>NA|TRBV7-9|NA|TRBJ2-7|12
CASSLSAGEQYF
TGTGCCAGCAGCCTGTCAGCGGGCGAGCAGTACTTC
>NA|TRBV5-6|NA|TRBJ1-1|15
CASSFRTDLNTEAFF
TGTGCCAGCAGCTTTCGGACAGATCTGAACACTGAAGCTTTCTTT
>TRBD1|TRBV4-2|NA|TRBJ1-1|18
CASSQPIDRAGAVTEAFF
TGTGCCAGCAGCCAACCAATCGACAGGGCCGGGGCTGTCACTGAAGCTTTCTTT
>NA|TRBV10-3|NA|TRBJ1-6|16
CAISESGSVNNSPLHF
TGTGCCATCAGTGAGTCCGGTTCGGTGAATAATTCACCCCTCCACTTT
>TRBD1|TRBV5-8|NA|TRBJ2-7|16
CASSLGRDRGSHEQYF
TGTGCCAGCAGCTTGGGACGAGACAGGGGTTCCCACGAGCAGTACTTC
>TRBD1|TRBV19|once|TRBJ1-2|16
CASSRSTGGPSYGYTF
TGTGCCAGTAGTCGATCAACAGGGGGCCCCTCCTATGGCTACACCTTC
>TRBD1|TRBV2|once|TRBJ1-5|15
CASSAIRQGNQPQHF
TGTGCCAGCAGTGCAATCAGACAGGGTAATCAGCCCCAGCATTTT
>TRBD2|TRBV4-3|NA|TRBJ2-1|16
CASSQEAGGSLNEQFF
TGCGCCAGCAGCCAAGAAGCTGGCGGGAGTCTGAATGAGCAGTTCTTC
>TRBD1|TRBV5-8|few|TRBJ1-2|12
CASSSPDRLNTF
TGTGCCAGCAGCAGCCCGGACAGGTTGAACACCTTC
>TRBD1|TRBV19|NA|TRBJ1-3|15
CASSGDRVDGNTIYF
TGTGCCAGTAGTGGGGACAGGGTAGATGGAAACACCATATATTTT
>TRBD1|TRBV19|NA|TRBJ1-3|13
CASSGQAGNTIYF
TGTGCCAGTAGCGGACAGGCTGGAAACACCATATATTTT
>TRBD1|TRBV11-3|NA|TRBJ2-2|16
CASSPRTGTNTGELFF
TGTGCCAGCAGCCCCCGGACAGGGACGAACACCGGGGAGCTGTTTTTT
>TRBD2|TRBV18|NA|TRBJ2-3|17
CASSPGAGEIRGDTQYF
TGTGCCAGCTCACCAGGCGCGGGGGAGATTAGAGGAGATACGCAGTATTTT
>NA|TRBV27|NA|TRBJ1-5|16
CASSSLGRGLDQPQHF
TGTGCCAGCAGTTCCCTTGGGAGGGGGTTGGACCAGCCCCAGCATTTT
>TRBD1|TRBV9|NA|TRBJ2-7|14
CASSPGTGSYEQYF
TGTGCCAGCAGCCCCGGGACAGGTTCCTACGAGCAGTACTTC
>NA|TRBV24-1|NA|TRBJ1-2|13
CATSDSGRHGYTF
TGTGCCACCAGTGATTCTGGGCGACATGGCTACACCTTC
>NA|TRBV3-1/TRBV3-2|few|TRBJ2-3|14
CASSPVDFTDTQYF
TGTGCCAGCAGCCCTGTAGACTTCACAGATACGCAGTATTTT
>NA|TRBV28|once|TRBJ2-7|14
CASRATGQSYEQYF
TGTGCCAGCAGGGCGACAGGCCAATCCTACGAGCAGTACTTC
>NA|TRBV2|NA|TRBJ2-2|17
CASSGFREAPNTGELFF
TGTGCCAGCAGTGGTTTCAGGGAAGCACCGAACACCGGGGAGCTGTTTTTT
>TRBD1|TRBV18|once|TRBJ1-4|18
CASSPSSNTGQVGEKLFF
TGTGCCAGCTCACCGAGCAGCAATACGGGACAGGTCGGGGAAAAACTGTTTTTT
>NA|TRBV7-2|few|TRBJ1-2|14
CASSLDGGDYGYTF
TGTGCCAGCAGCTTAGACGGGGGGGACTATGGCTACACCTTC
>TRBD1|TRBV5-1|NA|TRBJ2-3|16
CASSLGDRTSTDTQYF
TGCGCCAGCAGCTTGGGGGACAGAACTAGCACAGATACGCAGTATTTT
>NA|TRBV28|NA|TRBJ1-5|14
CASSTEYSNQPQHF
TGTGCCAGCAGTACAGAGTATAGCAATCAGCCCCAGCATTTT
>NA|TRBV5-4|NA|TRBJ2-7|12
CASSRQGGEQYF
TGTGCCAGCAGCCGCCAGGGTGGCGAGCAGTACTTC
>NA|TRBV5-4|NA|TRBJ1-1|13
CASSSETEREAFF
TGTGCCAGCAGCTCCGAGACGGAGCGTGAAGCTTTCTTT
>NA|TRBV6-5|NA|TRBJ1-2|14
CASSFHPPVYGYTF
TGTGCCAGCAGTTTCCACCCTCCGGTCTATGGCTACACCTTC
>TRBD1|TRBV9|NA|TRBJ1-1|16
CASSVDRDSLNTEAFF
TGTGCCAGCAGCGTAGATAGGGACAGTCTGAACACTGAAGCTTTCTTT
>NA|TRBV6-5|NA|TRBJ1-1|15
CASSYNRLLNTEAFF
TGTGCCAGCAGTTACAACAGGCTTCTGAACACTGAAGCTTTCTTT
>TRBD2|TRBV29-1|few|TRBJ2-1|12
CSGGSSGSEQFF
TGCAGCGGCGGGTCTAGCGGCAGTGAGCAGTTCTTC
>NA|TRBV27|NA|TRBJ1-2|15
CASAPSPGFNYGYTF
TGTGCCAGCGCTCCCTCTCCAGGGTTTAACTATGGCTACACCTTC
>NA|TRBV25-1|NA|TRBJ1-1|13
CASSELLNTEAFF
TGTGCCAGCAGTGAATTATTGAACACTGAAGCTTTCTTT
>NA|TRBV29-1|NA|TRBJ1-1|13
CSVRKAVDTEAFF
TGCAGCGTTCGTAAGGCGGTCGACACTGAAGCTTTCTTT
>TRBD1|TRBV28|NA|TRBJ1-2|13
CASSRGTVYGYTF
TGTGCCAGCAGCCGAGGGACAGTCTATGGCTACACCTTC
>NA|TRBV27|few|TRBJ1-1|16
CASSLSSGLWNTEAFF
TGTGCCAGCAGTTTGTCCAGTGGGCTCTGGAACACTGAAGCTTTCTTT
>NA|TRBV19|NA|TRBJ1-4|17
CASSIVGGIRDYEKLFF
TGTGCCAGTAGTATAGTGGGGGGTATTCGGGATTATGAAAAACTGTTTTTT